The 29 T cell receptor beta chains below come from one sample, sequenced in a study of CD8 T cells in Susac syndrome. Roughly 0.45 to 1 ug RNA was reverse transcribed with random hexamers. TCRdb re-analysed the immunoSEQ multiplex PCR reads in MiXCR, keeping a single row per CDR3 protein. The sample records about 82,000 distinct CDR3 sequences, 95% to 96% being singletons. The specimen sequenced was CD8+ T cells from PBMCs. These receptors originate from a human donor with Susac syndrome.

The gene calls are TRBV29-1 and TRBJ1-1, with D maybe TRBD1 (6 bases). From germline, CDR1 is SQVTM and CDR2 ANQGSEA. This CDR3 spans 12 amino acids. V lost 8 bases, J lost 3 bases, and 13 bases lay in between. CDR3 in amino acids: CSFGQLDTEAFF. In DNA, the CDR3 is TGCAGCTTTGGACAGTTGGACACTGAAGCTTTCTTT. The variable domain in full, with the rest retrieved from reference TRBV29-1 and TRBJ1-1, is SAVISQKPSRDICQRGTSLTIQCQVDSQVTMMFWYRQQPGQSLTLIATANQGSEATYESGFVIDKFPISRPNLTFSTLTVSNMSPEDSSIYLCSFGQLDTEAFFGQGTRLTVV.

J is TRBJ2-5 and V is TRBV3-1; 7 bases agree with TRBD1. Germline V gene sequence: CDR1 LGHDT, CDR2 YNNKEL (reference sequence). The CDR3 spans 15 residues. V shed 4 bases, J shed 5 bases, and the junction held 10 bases outside the gene matches. The CDR3 sequence is CASSRPTGVGETQYF. CDR3 DNA sequence: TGTGCCAGCAGCCGGCCTACAGGGGTCGGGGAGACCCAGTACTTC.

This chain uses TRBV10-3 with TRBJ2-2, with 9 bases matching TRBD1. Germline V gene data show CDR1 as ENHRY and CDR2 as SYGVKD. The CDR3 consists of 13 residues. Trimming took 10 bases from V and 3 from J; bases not matched to a gene: 3. This CDR3 reads CATRQGDTGELFF. The CDR3 nucleotides are TGTGCCACCAGACAGGGGGACACCGGGGAGCTGTTTTTT.

This chain links TRBV19 with TRBJ2-7; tentatively, D is TRBD1 or TRBD2 (5 bases each). The V end was cut by 5 bases, the J end by 0 bases, with 11 bases between. Germline CDR1 reads LNHDA; CDR2 reads SQIVND (reference sequence). The length of the CDR3 is 14 residues. CDR3 bases: TGTGCCAGTAGTGGGGACCGTCACTCCTACGAGCAGTACTTC. Translated, it gives CASSGDRHSYEQYF.

This chain uses TRBV28 with TRBJ2-3, with 10 bases identical to TRBD2. V shed 6 bases, J shed 0 bases, and the junction held 12 bases outside the gene matches. The CDR3 runs 18 residues. Germline values: CDR1 MDHEN, CDR2 SYDVKM. CDR3 bases: TGTGCCAGCAGCCTCGGACTAGCGGTGCTCACTAGCACAGATACGCAGTATTTT. It yields the protein CASSLGLAVLTSTDTQYF. The whole variable domain, remainder taken from reference TRBV28 and TRBJ2-3, is DVKVTQSSRYLVKRTGEKVFLECVQDMDHENMFWYRQDPGLGLRLIYFSYDVKMKEKGDIPEGYSVSREKKERFSLILESASTNQTSMYLCASSLGLAVLTSTDTQYFGPGTRLTVL.

The rearrangement joins TRBV7-8 to TRBJ2-7; D ambiguous. V was shortened by 6 bases and J by 1 base, with 13 bases between the two germline ends. Germline values: CDR1 SGHVS, CDR2 FQNEAQ. The CDR3 has 14 residues. The CDR3 region is CASSRVPTSYEQYF. DNA for the CDR3: TGTGCCAGCAGTAGGGTCCCGACGTCCTACGAGCAGTACTTC.

The chain employs TRBV20-1 and TRBJ2-7; no clear D. In germline, CDR1 is DFQATT, CDR2 SNEGSKA (reference sequence). The CDR3 is 10 residues long. Trimming pared 3 bases from V and 7 bases from J, leaving 7 bases between. The CDR3 nucleotides are TGCAGTGCTAGTGCGGATGAGCAGTACTTC. Its protein product is CSASADEQYF.

This chain joins TRBV7-6 and TRBJ1-1, with 7 bases that match TRBD1. Germline V CDR1 and CDR2: SGHVS, FNYEAQ. This CDR3 is 13 amino acids long. Trimming removed 4 bases from V and 3 bases from J; junction bases left unmatched: 2. Here the CDR3 reads CASSWQGDTEAFF. CDR3 coding DNA: TGTGCCAGCAGCTGGCAGGGGGACACTGAAGCTTTCTTT. Full variable domain (remainder filled in from reference TRBV7-6 and TRBJ1-1): GAGVSQSPRYKVTKRGQDVALRCDPISGHVSLYWYRQALGQGPEFLTYFNYEAQQDKSGLPNDRFSAERPEGSISTLTIQRTEQRDSAMYRCASSWQGDTEAFFGQGTRLTVV.

The chain has TRBV15 and TRBJ2-2, with 8 positions matching TRBD1. The trim removed 8 bases at V and 0 bases at J, leaving 2 bases unmatched. Germline V gives CDR1 LNHNV, CDR2 YYDKDF (reference sequence). This CDR3 region has 14 residues. This CDR3 reads CATRQGTNTGELFF. The CDR3 nucleotides read TGTGCCACCCGACAGGGGACGAACACCGGGGAGCTGTTTTTT.

The rearrangement uses TRBV12-3 or TRBV12-4 and TRBJ2-1; D is perhaps TRBD1 (5 bases). V was cut by 1 base and J by 9 bases, with 10 bases left in between. There are 13 residues in the CDR3. The CDR3 region has the DNA TGTGCCAGCAGTTTAGTTGGGGCCATTGAGCAGTTCTTC. Encoded protein: CASSLVGAIEQFF.

In its sample, this clonotype was seen once. The chain links TRBV20-1 to TRBJ1-2; D unresolved. Trimming took off 0 bases at V and 1 base at J, with 6 bases between the two ends. The CDR3 is 13 residues long. Germline V CDR1 and CDR2: DFQATT, SNEGSKA (reference sequence). CDR3 nucleotides: TGCAGTGCTAGAGATGTCAGTAACTATGGCTACACCTTC. This gives the protein CSARDVSNYGYTF.

The gene calls are TRBV30 and TRBJ1-1, with TRBD1 matching 10 bases. This CDR3 comprises 14 residues. CDR1 and CDR2 from the germline V gene are GTSNPN and SVGIG (reference sequence). The trim removed 0 bases at V and 5 bases at J, leaving 3 bases unmatched. The DNA for the CDR3 is TGTGCCTGGAGTGTACGGGACAGGGGAACTGAAGCTTTCTTT. Translating it yields CAWSVRDRGTEAFF.

V usage is TRBV2 and J usage is TRBJ1-1, with 9 bases aligning to TRBD1. V was pared by 7 bases and J by 10 bases, with 4 bases of the junction left unmatched. Germline V gene sequence: CDR1 SNHLY, CDR2 FYNNEI. This CDR3 has 11 residues. The CDR3 DNA sequence: TGTGCCAGCACTTCGACAGGGGGAGCTTTCTTT. Amino acid sequence: CASTSTGGAFF.

CDR3 coding DNA: TGTGCCAGCCGAATACGGGGGGGCGATGCTGATACGCAGTATTTT. Protein: CASRIRGGDADTQYF. This sequence joins TRBV6-5 and TRBJ2-3; 8 positions agree with TRBD2. Per germline, CDR1 MNHEY and CDR2 SVGAGI. CDR3 length: 15 residues. The J segment lost 6 bases and the V segment lost 8 bases, leaving 13 bases of the junction unmatched.

The V and J genes are TRBV4-3 and TRBJ2-5; 7 bases are a match to TRBD2. Trimming cost V 0 bases and J 0 bases; bases outside gene matches: 7. Per germline, CDR1 LGHNA and CDR2 YSLEER. The CDR3 extends over 17 amino acids. CDR3 loop: CASSQDRLTSHQETQYF. CDR3 bases: TGCGCCAGCAGCCAAGATCGGCTGACTAGCCACCAAGAGACCCAGTACTTC.

This clonotype has only one observation. The chain carries TRBV15 and TRBJ2-5, with 11 bases lining up with TRBD2. The CDR3 sequence is 17 residues long. Germline V gene lookup returns CDR1 LNHNV and CDR2 YYDKDF (reference sequence). Trimming at V came to 2 bases and at J to 2 bases, leaving 7 bases not matched to a gene. DNA for the CDR3: TGTGCCACCAGCAGACCGGGACTAGCGGTCTCACAAGAGACCCAGTACTTC. It encodes CATSRPGLAVSQETQYF.

The chain links TRBV7-8 to TRBJ1-4; D is perhaps TRBD1 (6 bases). The germline V gene encodes CDR1 SGHVS and CDR2 FQNEAQ. Between the trimmed V and J ends, which lost 5 bases and 5 bases, there was a span of 12 bases. This CDR3 region has 14 residues. The CDR3 nucleotides read TGTGCCAGCAGCCACGAGAGGGGGAATGAAAAACTGTTTTTT. Translation gives CASSHERGNEKLFF.

This clonotype appeared once. The chain has TRBV28 and TRBJ2-7; tentative D call: TRBD1 (6 bases). The CDR3 runs 13 residues. Germline CDR1 MDHEN, CDR2 SYDVKM. V was clipped by 4 bases and J by 7 bases, with 14 bases between them. As DNA, the CDR3 is TGTGCCAGCAGTTACAGGGAAATCTTTGAGCAGTACTTC. Translated: CASSYREIFEQYF.

CDR3 bases: TGTGCCAGCAGCGGGGACGGCATCTTGAAGACTTTCTTT. Its protein is CASSGDGILKTFF. V is TRBV5-5 and J is TRBJ1-1; perhaps TRBD1 as D (5 bases). There are 13 residues in the CDR3. V dropped 4 bases and J dropped 12 bases, with 19 bases sitting between them. Germline V gene data show CDR1 as SGHKS and CDR2 as YYEKEE (reference sequence).

The rearrangement uses TRBV27 and TRBJ2-6; D remains unclear. V lost 2 bases to trimming and J lost 3 bases, with 11 bases between them. Germline CDR1 is MNHEY and CDR2 is SMNVEV (reference sequence). The CDR3 consists of 16 residues. The CDR3 here is CASSLMATVGANVLTF. The CDR3 region has the DNA TGTGCCAGCAGTTTAATGGCGACGGTTGGGGCCAACGTCCTGACTTTC.

This chain links TRBV20-1 with TRBJ2-7; D is ambiguous. CDR3 length equals 15 residues. Trimming removed 4 bases at V and 3 bases at J, with 19 bases between. Germline V gene sequence: CDR1 DFQATT, CDR2 SNEGSKA (reference sequence). This CDR3 is CSAMTADLRSYEQYF. Written as DNA, the CDR3 is TGCAGTGCTATGACCGCAGATCTGAGGAGCTACGAGCAGTACTTC.

A remark on this clonotype: An end of the junction differs from the germline gene, which may be a read error. This rearrangement joins TRBV6-2 or TRBV6-3 to TRBJ2-1; 11 nucleotides line up with TRBD2. Germline CDR1 and CDR2: MNHEY and SVGEGT. The CDR3 sequence is 14 residues long. In DNA form, the CDR3 reads TGTGCCAGCAGTTACGGGCTAGCGGGGGGTAATCAGCTCTTC. It translates to CASSYGLAGGNQLF.

The rearrangement joins TRBV28 to TRBJ2-1, with D maybe TRBD1 (5 bases). V was cut by 5 bases and J by 12 bases, with 14 bases left in between. The germline V gene encodes CDR1 MDHEN and CDR2 SYDVKM. The CDR3 spans 12 residues. The CDR3, as DNA: TGTGCCAGCAGTCCCCAGGGTCTGTTGCAGTTCTTC. Its translation is CASSPQGLLQFF. The full variable domain, its missing parts supplied by reference TRBV28 and TRBJ2-1, is DVKVTQSSRYLVKRTGEKVFLECVQDMDHENMFWYRQDPGLGLRLIYFSYDVKMKEKGDIPEGYSVSREKKERFSLILESASTNQTSMYLCASSPQGLLQFFGPGTRLTVL.

This chain links TRBV27 with TRBJ1-1; D remains ambiguous. The germline V and J ends were trimmed by 8 bases and 9 bases, with 16 bases remaining between them. This CDR3 contains 12 residues. Germline V CDR1 and CDR2: MNHEY, SMNVEV (reference sequence). The CDR3 spells CASGINGQQAFF. The DNA for the CDR3 is TGTGCCAGCGGAATTAACGGGCAGCAAGCTTTCTTT.

In this sample, this clonotype turned up once. This rearrangement joins TRBV25-1 to TRBJ1-1; 8 nucleotides agree with TRBD1. CDR3 length: 13 residues. Trimming cost V 10 bases and J 2 bases; bases outside gene matches: 6. Germline CDR1 reads MGHDK; CDR2 reads SYGVNS. CDR3 loop: CATRDRLNTEAFF. Here the CDR3 DNA reads TGTGCCACCAGGGACAGGCTAAACACTGAAGCTTTCTTT.

V is TRBV11-2 and J is TRBJ1-2; no definite D call. This CDR3 is 14 amino acids long. From germline, CDR1 is SGHAT and CDR2 FQNNGV. V lost 7 bases to trimming and J lost 2 bases, with 14 bases between them. The CDR3 nucleotides are TGTGCCAGCAATCCCATACGAGCCAACTATGGCTACACCTTC. This sequence encodes CASNPIRANYGYTF.

The gene calls are TRBV29-1 and TRBJ1-2; D unclear. The CDR3 sequence is 17 residues long. V lost 4 bases to trimming and J lost 7 bases, with 28 bases between them. The germline CDR1 and CDR2 sequences are SQVTM and ANQGSEA. CDR3 residues: CSVAPKLVTLSKGGYTF. The CDR3 region has the DNA TGCAGCGTTGCTCCCAAACTGGTGACGCTCTCTAAGGGTGGCTACACCTTC. The full variable domain, completed using reference TRBV29-1 and TRBJ1-2, is SAVISQKPSRDICQRGTSLTIQCQVDSQVTMMFWYRQQPGQSLTLIATANQGSEATYESGFVIDKFPISRPNLTFSTLTVSNMSPEDSSIYLCSVAPKLVTLSKGGYTFGSGTRLTVV.

The rearrangement uses TRBV4-3 and TRBJ2-3, with no clear D. Germline CDR1 LGHNA, CDR2 YSLEER. This CDR3 spans 15 amino acids. The V end lost 0 bases, the J end lost 0 bases, and 7 bases lay between the germline ends. This chain's CDR3 is CASSQDGQSTDTQYF. DNA for the CDR3: TGCGCCAGCAGCCAAGACGGCCAGAGCACAGATACGCAGTATTTT.

The chain carries TRBV20-1 and TRBJ2-2; D remains unclear. V was cut by 2 bases and J by 0 bases, with 7 bases left in between. The CDR3 is made up of 14 amino acids. Germline CDR1 DFQATT, CDR2 SNEGSKA (reference sequence). CDR3 sequence (DNA): TGCAGTGCTAGACAAGTTGCGAACACCGGGGAGCTGTTTTTT. This translates into CSARQVANTGELFF.